One and the same sample provided the 19 T cell receptor beta chains below, sequenced in a study of blood T cell repertoires in COVID-19. Sequencing was performed with immunoSEQ multiplex PCR; in TCRdb, only in-frame clones are kept and a portion is missing. Of about 200,000 clones detected, about 83% appear once; the ten largest clones hold roughly 5%. Sequenced material: PBMCs or T cells enriched from blood (not recorded which). The receptors originated from a woman aged 50 to 60 who had been exposed to COVID-19.

The rearrangement joins TRBV30 to TRBJ1-1; D is possibly TRBD1 (5 bases). The V gene's germline CDR1 is GTSNPN and CDR2 SVGIG (reference sequence). Between the trimmed V and J ends, which lost 1 base and 3 bases, there was a span of 15 bases. The CDR3 sequence is 15 residues long. CDR3 region: CAWSAWGSADTEAFF. The CDR3 region has the DNA TGTGCCTGGAGTGCATGGGGCTCGGCGGACACTGAAGCTTTCTTT.

This clone has more than one count but fewer than ten. The chain uses TRBV30 and TRBJ1-2, with D possibly matching TRBD1 (5 bases). The CDR3 length is 13 residues. Germline values: CDR1 GTSNPN, CDR2 SVGIG (reference sequence). V lost 0 bases and J lost 4, with 9 bases in between. CDR3: CAWSVQASYGYTF. CDR3 nucleotide sequence: TGTGCCTGGAGTGTACAGGCGTCCTATGGCTACACCTTC.

V is TRBV6-5 and J is TRBJ1-3, with D perhaps matching TRBD1 (6 bases). Trimming took off 7 bases at V and 5 bases at J, with 9 bases between the two ends. The CDR3 extends over 12 amino acids. CDR1 is MNHEY and CDR2 is SVGAGI in the germline V gene. CDR3 sequence: CASKTGRNTIYF. In DNA, the CDR3 is TGTGCCAGCAAGACAGGTCGAAACACCATATATTTT.

This clone was observed once. The chain recombines TRBV19 with TRBJ1-4; TRBD1 aligns across 8 bases. V lost 7 bases, J lost 8 bases, and 12 bases stayed unmatched. This CDR3 comprises 15 residues. Germline CDR1 LNHDA, CDR2 SQIVND (reference sequence). CDR3 DNA sequence: TGTGCCAGTACCCCTCCCACAGGGGGAAACGAAAAACTGTTTTTT. This codes for CASTPPTGGNEKLFF.

The chain combines TRBV15 with TRBJ2-3, with 12 bases lining up with TRBD1. Looked up from germline, CDR1 is LNHNV and CDR2 is YYDKDF (reference sequence). The J segment lost 5 bases and the V segment lost 1 base, leaving 4 bases of the junction unmatched. This CDR3 is 16 amino acids long. In DNA form, the CDR3 reads TGTGCCACCAGCAGAGTGGGACAGGGGGCGATAGATACGCAGTATTTT. It yields the protein CATSRVGQGAIDTQYF. The whole variable domain, filled in from reference TRBV15 and TRBJ2-3, reads DAMVIQNPRYQVTQFGKPVTLSCSQTLNHNVMYWYQQKSSQAPKLLFHYYDKDFNNEADTPDNFQSRRPNTSFCFLDIRSPGLGDTAMYLCATSRVGQGAIDTQYFGPGTRLTVL.

The chain has TRBV5-4 and TRBJ2-3; no clear D gene. CDR1 is SGHNT and CDR2 is YYREEE in the germline V gene (reference sequence). CDR3 length equals 13 residues. V lost 5 bases and J 1 base, leaving 8 bases between the germline ends. CDR3 loop: CASSSPRTDTQYF. DNA for the CDR3: TGTGCCAGCAGTTCTCCCCGCACAGATACGCAGTATTTT. The full variable domain, rest sourced from reference TRBV5-4 and TRBJ2-3, is ETGVTQSPTHLIKTRGQQVTLRCSSQSGHNTVSWYQQALGQGPQFIFQYYREEENGRGNFPPRFSGLQFPNYSSELNVNALELDDSALYLCASSSPRTDTQYFGPGTRLTVL.

V usage is TRBV15 and J usage is TRBJ2-7; 7 positions match TRBD2. Germline loops: CDR1 LNHNV, CDR2 YYDKDF (reference sequence). There are 15 residues in the CDR3. After removal of 1 base from V and 2 bases from J, the junction contained 5 bases not matched to a gene. CDR3 sequence reads: CATSRGDAGAYEQYF. CDR3 bases: TGTGCCACCAGCAGAGGGGATGCGGGGGCCTACGAGCAGTACTTC.

Written as DNA, the CDR3 is TGTGCCAGCAGCTTGGTTAGCGGGGCGCAGTACTTC. It yields the protein CASSLVSGAQYF. The chain uses TRBV5-4 and TRBJ2-7; 8 nucleotides match TRBD2. The V and J ends lost 0 bases and 9 bases, in that order; junction bases with no gene match: 2. CDR3 length: 12 amino acids. Germline CDR1 SGHNT, CDR2 YYREEE (reference sequence).

This clone has a single count. The chain links TRBV5-6 to TRBJ1-5, with 9 bases that match TRBD1. The CDR3 extends over 15 amino acids. Germline CDR1 is SGHDT and CDR2 is YYEEEE. The V segment lost 0 bases and the J segment 7 bases; nucleotides outside the gene matches: 5. The CDR3 here is CASSLGQGVRQPQHF. The CDR3 region has the DNA TGTGCCAGCAGCTTGGGACAGGGGGTTAGGCAGCCCCAGCATTTT.

The chain couples TRBV9 to TRBJ1-4; TRBD1 agrees at 9 bases. The CDR3 is 16 residues long. Germline CDR1 and CDR2: SGDLS and YYNGEE. After removal of 3 bases from V and 7 bases from J, the junction contained 10 bases not matched to a gene. The CDR3, as DNA: TGTGCCAGCAGCGGGCACGGACAGGGGAAATTTGAAAAACTGTTTTTT. Protein product: CASSGHGQGKFEKLFF.

The chain links TRBV10-3 to TRBJ2-5; D possibly corresponds to TRBD1 (5 bases). The CDR3 sequence is 12 residues long. V lost 8 bases and J lost 2, with 9 bases in between. Germline loops: CDR1 ENHRY, CDR2 SYGVKD. CDR3 region: CAIADIQETQYF. CDR3 nucleotide sequence: TGTGCCATCGCGGACATTCAAGAGACCCAGTACTTC.

In this sample, this clone turned up a few times. The rearrangement uses TRBV12-3 or TRBV12-4 and TRBJ2-3; D is uncertain. The CDR3 totals 11 residues. V lost 5 bases, J lost 4 bases, and 4 bases lay in between. The CDR3 is CASSPSDTQYF. For the CDR3, the DNA is TGTGCCAGCAGTCCATCAGATACGCAGTATTTT.

This chain connects TRBV30 to TRBJ2-3, with 11 bases matching TRBD2. Trimming removed 2 bases from V and 2 bases from J; junction bases left unmatched: 6. The length of the CDR3 is 16 residues. CDR1 and CDR2 (germline): GTSNPN, SVGIG (reference sequence). The CDR3 DNA sequence: TGTGCCTGGAGTCCCGGGACTAGCGGCAACACAGATACGCAGTATTTT. Translation: CAWSPGTSGNTDTQYF.

The chain couples TRBV5-4 to TRBJ1-2; D is possibly TRBD1 (5 bases). The CDR3 length is 14 residues. Per germline, CDR1 SGHNT and CDR2 YYREEE (reference sequence). Deletions cut 4 bases from V and 7 bases from J, with 17 bases between. The CDR3 bases are TGTGCCAGCAGCCCTGCCAGGGCGGACGCTGGCTACACCTTC. It translates to CASSPARADAGYTF.

This rearrangement joins TRBV6-5 to TRBJ1-2; no clear D gene. Between the trimmed V and J ends, which lost 0 bases and 6 bases, there was a span of 11 bases. The CDR3 contains 14 residues. Germline V CDR1 and CDR2: MNHEY, SVGAGI. The CDR3 DNA is TGTGCCAGCAGTTACTCGTCGGGGTTGGATGGCTACACCTTC. Its translation: CASSYSSGLDGYTF.

This chain links TRBV29-1 with TRBJ1-1; 10 nucleotides align to TRBD1. V lost 5 bases to trimming and J lost 3 bases; unmatched junction nucleotides: 6. Germline V gives CDR1 SQVTM, CDR2 ANQGSEA. The CDR3 is 14 amino acids. CDR3 sequence reads: CSVSPDRGYTEAFF. The CDR3 DNA is TGCAGCGTTTCACCGGACAGGGGGTACACTGAAGCTTTCTTT.

The rearrangement uses TRBV5-1 and TRBJ1-1, with 8 nucleotides matching TRBD1. Germline values: CDR1 SGHRS, CDR2 YFSETQ. There are 14 residues in the CDR3. The junction had 7 bases not matched to a gene; V was cut back by 4 bases and J by 5 bases. The CDR3 DNA follows: TGCGCCAGCAGCGCACAGGGGGATGGGACTGAAGCTTTCTTT. Translation gives CASSAQGDGTEAFF. The variable domain in full, with the rest retrieved from reference TRBV5-1 and TRBJ1-1, is KAGVTQTPRYLIKTRGQQVTLSCSPISGHRSVSWYQQTPGQGLQFLFEYFSETQRNKGNFPGRFSGRQFSNSRSEMNVSTLELGDSALYLCASSAQGDGTEAFFGQGTRLTVV.

To note about this clone: The sample carries other DNA sequences with the same CDR3. This chain connects TRBV5-1 to TRBJ1-1, with D possibly TRBD1 on 5 matching bases. Germline V gene data show CDR1 as SGHRS and CDR2 as YFSETQ. This CDR3 has 13 amino acids. Between the trimmed V and J ends, which lost 0 bases and 6 bases, there was a span of 9 bases. The CDR3 region has the DNA TGCGCCAGCAGCTTGGCGGGGGGACCTGAAGCTTTCTTT. Its translation is CASSLAGGPEAFF.

The V call is TRBV10-3, the J call TRBJ2-5, with TRBD2 identical over 8 bases. Germline V lookup: CDR1 ENHRY, CDR2 SYGVKD. CDR3 length equals 14 residues. J was trimmed by 5 bases and V by 2 bases; bases with no gene match: 4. The CDR3 DNA sequence: TGTGCCATCAGTGAGGCGGGGGGTGCGGAGACCCAGTACTTC. This encodes CAISEAGGAETQYF.